The next 20 T cell receptor beta chains were all read from a single sample in a study of T cells in Graves' hyperthyroidism and ophthalmopathy. What was amplified from RNA transcripts were TCR beta CDR3 regions. TCR CDR3 regions were first amplified by RT-PCR with HTBI primers. TCRdb re-called the multiplex PCR reads through MiXCR, storing one row per CDR3 protein. The table has hundreds of thousands of distinct CDR3 sequences, roughly 14% seen once. The sample comprised blood. The source of these receptors is a man aged 18 to 30 with Graves' ophthalmopathy.

This clonotype was counted ten times or more. The chain joins TRBV10-1 to TRBJ2-5; D ambiguous. The germline V and J ends were trimmed by 8 bases and 2 bases, with 15 bases remaining between them. CDR3 size: 14 residues. Germline values: CDR1 WNHNN, CDR2 SYGVQD (reference sequence). CDR3 amino acids: CASALSGQQETQYF. DNA for the CDR3: TGCGCCAGCGCTCTATCGGGCCAACAAGAGACCCAGTACTTC.

This clonotype was found many times. The V gene is TRBV20-1, the J gene TRBJ2-1, with 8 bases lining up with TRBD2. Per the germline V gene, CDR1 is DFQATT and CDR2 is SNEGSKA (reference sequence). CDR3 length: 13 amino acids. In DNA form, the CDR3 reads TGCAGCAAACTAGCGGCGGCCTACAATGAGCAGTTCTTC. It translates to CSKLAAAYNEQFF.

This clonotype has a count of ten or more. The CDR3 loop is CASSHAQESGYTF. CDR3 DNA sequence: TGTGCCAGCAGCCATGCCCAGGAGTCGGGCTACACCTTC. The rearrangement joins TRBV3-1 to TRBJ1-2; D not certain. The germline V gene has CDR1 LGHDT and CDR2 YNNKEL (reference sequence). This CDR3 contains 13 residues. V was clipped by 3 bases and J by 8 bases, with 13 bases between them.

The chain employs TRBV4-1 and TRBJ1-4; D gene unclear. Trimming removed 3 bases at V and 3 bases at J, with 11 bases between. The CDR3 spans 15 residues. Germline values: CDR1 MGHRA, CDR2 YSYEKL. The CDR3 DNA follows: TGCGCCAGCAGCCAGAACGCCGGATCTAATGAAAAACTGTTTTTT. Amino acid sequence: CASSQNAGSNEKLFF.

The table lists this clonotype with many counts. The CDR3 loop reads CASSGGGSNNEQFF. The CDR3 DNA reads TGTGCCAGCAGCGGAGGTGGGAGCAACAATGAGCAGTTCTTC. The genes are TRBV7-2 and TRBJ2-1; tentatively, D is TRBD2 (5 bases). Trimming stripped 5 bases from V and 5 bases from J, with 13 bases between. This CDR3 has 14 amino acids. Germline CDR1 and CDR2: SGHTA and FQGNSA.

This clonotype was observed at least ten times. The chain employs TRBV7-3 and TRBJ2-7, with D tentatively TRBD1 (5 bases). The germline CDR1 and CDR2 sequences are SGHTA and FQGTGA. The CDR3 sequence is 15 residues long. With 1 base removed from V and 3 bases from J, the gap between germline ends came to 13 bases. CDR3: CASSLRAGSDYEQYF. The DNA of the CDR3 is TGTGCCAGCAGCTTAAGAGCAGGGTCCGACTACGAGCAGTACTTC.

In its sample, this clonotype was seen many times. This chain uses TRBV7-9 with TRBJ2-1; TRBD1 aligns across 7 bases. CDR1 is SEHNR, CDR2 FQNEAQ, per germline (reference sequence). Trimming cost V 2 bases and J 3 bases; bases outside gene matches: 7. The CDR3 runs to 16 residues. The CDR3 region has the DNA TGTGCCAGCAGCTTAACGGATCGACAGGGCTACAATGAGCAGTTCTTC. This sequence encodes CASSLTDRQGYNEQFF.

This clonotype was observed at least ten times. The chain employs TRBV7-3 and TRBJ1-2, with 8 bases fitting TRBD1. This CDR3 contains 13 residues. CDR1 is SGHTA and CDR2 is FQGTGA in the germline V gene. The junction had 7 bases not matched to a gene; V was cut back by 5 bases and J by 8 bases. The CDR3 here is CASSLTGGDGYTF. In DNA form, the CDR3 reads TGTGCCAGCAGCCTCACAGGGGGAGACGGCTACACCTTC.

Regarding this clonotype: The CDR3 ends on some other residue instead of the conserved phenylalanine or tryptophan, so this is likely a read error. The chain is built from TRBV7-9 and TRBJ1-3, with a possible D match to TRBD1 (5 bases). This CDR3 contains 16 residues. V lost 4 bases and J 0 bases, leaving 13 bases between the germline ends. Germline loops: CDR1 SEHNR, CDR2 FQNEAQ (reference sequence). The DNA of the CDR3 is TGTGCCAGCAGCTCCACAGGAGGACGCTCTGGAAACACCATATATTCT. Encoded protein: CASSSTGGRSGNTIYS.

This clonotype showed up many times. The rearrangement joins TRBV19 to TRBJ1-1, with D hard to call. CDR1 is LNHDA and CDR2 is SQIVND in the germline V gene (reference sequence). V was trimmed by 4 bases and J by 2 bases, leaving 11 bases between them. The CDR3 consists of 14 residues. This CDR3 is CASSTRNRNTEAFF. CDR3 nucleotide sequence: TGTGCCAGTAGTACAAGAAACCGTAACACTGAAGCTTTCTTT.

Many counts were recorded for this clonotype. The CDR3 DNA sequence: TGTGCCAGCAGCCCTCTGAGCGTCCAGCCCCAGCATTTT. Translated: CASSPLSVQPQHF. This chain links TRBV6-1 with TRBJ1-5, with D unresolved. Germline loops: CDR1 MNHNS, CDR2 SASEGT. The CDR3 contains 13 residues. The V end lost 6 bases, the J end lost 7 bases, and 13 bases lay between the germline ends.

Many counts were recorded for this clonotype. J is TRBJ1-1 and V is TRBV27, with D possibly matching TRBD1 (5 bases). The germline V and J ends were trimmed by 3 bases and 8 bases, with 16 bases remaining between them. Per germline, CDR1 MNHEY and CDR2 SMNVEV (reference sequence). The CDR3 length is 14 residues. As DNA, the CDR3 is TGTGCCAGCAGTTTTTTAACAGGAACACTAGAAGCTTTCTTT. Translation: CASSFLTGTLEAFF.

V is TRBV5-1 and J is TRBJ2-1, with TRBD2 as a possible D gene (6 bases). The germline gives CDR1 SGHRS, CDR2 YFSETQ. V lost 0 bases and J 6 bases, leaving 16 bases between the germline ends. The CDR3 spans 16 residues. In DNA form, the CDR3 reads TGCGCCAGCAGCTTGGGCAGGCCCCCCGGGGGCAATGAGCAGTTCTTC. Residues: CASSLGRPPGGNEQFF.

The chain recombines TRBV27 with TRBJ2-1; D possibly corresponds to TRBD1 (6 bases). Germline CDR1 is MNHEY and CDR2 is SMNVEV (reference sequence). This CDR3 has 17 residues. V lost 2 bases, J lost 0 bases, and 14 bases lay in between. In DNA, the CDR3 is TGTGCCAGCAGTTTAATGGATACAGGGAGCTCCTACAATGAGCAGTTCTTC. Protein sequence: CASSLMDTGSSYNEQFF.

There are many counts of this clonotype. The V gene is TRBV20-1, the J gene TRBJ2-7; 10 positions match TRBD2. Germline V gene sequence: CDR1 DFQATT, CDR2 SNEGSKA (reference sequence). The CDR3 has 13 amino acids. Trimming took 5 bases from V and 7 from J; bases not matched to a gene: 8. The CDR3: CSAEGLADLEQYF. CDR3 in DNA: TGCAGTGCTGAAGGACTAGCGGATTTAGAGCAGTACTTC.

This clonotype was recorded at least ten times. The chain couples TRBV6-5 to TRBJ2-7, with TRBD1 as a possible D gene (6 bases). CDR1 and CDR2 (germline): MNHEY, SVGAGI. The V end was cut by 2 bases, the J end by 0 bases, with 11 bases between. There are 15 residues in the CDR3. CDR3 protein: CASSYTQGFSYEQYF. The CDR3 DNA follows: TGTGCCAGCAGTTACACACAGGGTTTCTCCTACGAGCAGTACTTC.

This clonotype was seen many times. The rearrangement links TRBV29-1 to TRBJ1-2; D not certain. The CDR3 runs to 13 residues. The germline gives CDR1 SQVTM, CDR2 ANQGSEA. Trimming pared 6 bases from V and 4 bases from J, leaving 15 bases between. The CDR3 DNA sequence: TGCAGCGTCGGACTATCCGCCGCCTATGGCTACACCTTC. Translated: CSVGLSAAYGYTF.

The chain links TRBV6-6 to TRBJ2-3; 11 nucleotides align to TRBD2. Germline CDR1 is MNHNY and CDR2 is SVGAGI (reference sequence). V gave up 1 base and J gave up 4 bases; unmatched junction bases: 1. The CDR3 contains 15 residues. CDR3 in amino acids: CASSYYSGRADTQYF. The CDR3, as DNA: TGTGCCAGCAGTTACTATAGCGGGAGGGCAGATACGCAGTATTTT.

A few counts support this clonotype. The CDR3 protein is CASSASGRQETQYF. The CDR3 bases are TGTGCCAGCAGCGCTTCCGGGAGGCAAGAGACCCAGTACTTC. This chain joins TRBV9 and TRBJ2-5, with 7 bases that match TRBD2. Germline CDR1 is SGDLS and CDR2 is YYNGEE. The CDR3 covers 14 residues. Unmatched junction bases numbered 4, after V lost 3 bases and J lost 2 bases.

This clonotype was found a few times. In DNA form, the CDR3 reads TGCGCCAGCAGCCAAGAGAATGGACTGGACAGCACAGATACGCAGTATTTT. This codes for CASSQENGLDSTDTQYF. This rearrangement joins TRBV4-1 to TRBJ2-3, with D maybe TRBD2 (5 bases). Germline V gene lookup returns CDR1 MGHRA and CDR2 YSYEKL. V was cut by 0 bases and J by 0 bases, with 13 bases left in between. The CDR3 is 17 amino acids.